This T cell receptor beta chain was documented in a study of blood T cells in healthy people across ages. This clonotype was seen more than once but under ten times. Drawn from each donor were roughly 10 milliliters of peripheral blood. Through a sample-barcoded 5' primer and a J-beta primer mix, a second PCR was run for about 7 to 12 cycles. The yield of each sample was at least 3 million CDR3-containing paired-end reads. Each CDR3 protein is one row after TCRdb ran MiXCR on the 5' RACE reads. The profile shows roughly 700,000 distinct CDR3 sequences, 20% to 30% of them singletons. CDR3 length equals 14 residues. J lost 2 bases, V lost 7 bases, and 9 bases had no gene match. Germline lookup yields CDR1 SQVTM and CDR2 ANQGSEA. These data also featured in a second study, about T cells of mothers and their children. That source notes: Maternal samples each gave over 9 million TCR beta CDR3 reads, and child samples about 3 million each. A slight, non-significant increase in overlap was found for related mother-child pairs relative to unrelated pairs.

The sequence was collected from a boy younger than 18 in good health. The sequenced sample consisted of blood. This chain uses TRBV29-1 with TRBJ2-3, with 7 bases matching TRBD1. For the CDR3, the DNA is TGCAGCGGCTCAGGGGGACGGGCCACAGATACGCAGTATTTT. Translating gives CSGSGGRATDTQYF.